These 6 T cell receptor beta chains came from one sample sequenced in a study of T-cell reconstitution after alpha-beta-depleted transplantation in children. Unique molecular identifiers were built into the TCRbeta library. MiXCR, run by TCRdb on the PCR reads, gives a single entry per CDR3 protein. The sample contains 450,000 to 600,000 distinct CDR3 sequences, roughly 10% of which appear only once. Sequencing used PBMCs, obtained before TCRalphabeta/CD19-depleted stem cell transplant. The receptor set was obtained from a child aged 2-15 years with inherited bone marrow failure, due to receive a stem cell transplant.

This clonotype was detected ten times or more. The chain joins TRBV5-1 to TRBJ2-3; 7 bases are shared with TRBD2. V trimming: 0 bases; J trimming: 4 bases; junction bases outside the gene matches: 8. The CDR3 runs to 16 residues. Germline CDR1 is SGHRS and CDR2 is YFSETQ. The CDR3, as DNA: TGCGCCAGCAGCTTGGAGGCTAGCGGTACCCCAGATACGCAGTATTTT. Protein sequence: CASSLEASGTPDTQYF. The full variable domain, with the rest looked up from reference TRBV5-1 and TRBJ2-3, is KAGVTQTPRYLIKTRGQQVTLSCSPISGHRSVSWYQQTPGQGLQFLFEYFSETQRNKGNFPGRFSGRQFSNSRSEMNVSTLELGDSALYLCASSLEASGTPDTQYFGPGTRLTVL.

Many counts were recorded for this clonotype. CDR3 region: CASSPTADGSYEQYF. The CDR3 coding sequence is TGTGCCAGCAGTCCCACAGCGGACGGATCCTACGAGCAGTACTTC. The chain carries TRBV27 and TRBJ2-7; a weak D match, TRBD2 (5 bases). Germline lookup yields CDR1 MNHEY and CDR2 SMNVEV (reference sequence). The germline V and J ends were trimmed by 5 bases and 1 base, with 15 bases remaining between them. The CDR3 is made up of 15 amino acids.

This clonotype was seen ten or more times. This rearrangement joins TRBV11-3 to TRBJ2-1, with D tentatively TRBD1 (6 bases). Germline V gives CDR1 SGHNT, CDR2 YENEEA. V lost 5 bases and J lost 3, with 11 bases in between. The CDR3 totals 14 residues. In DNA, the CDR3 is TGTGCCAGCAGCCCCGGGACAAACTACAATGAGCAGTTCTTC. It encodes CASSPGTNYNEQFF.

This clonotype was picked up many times. The V gene is TRBV20-1, the J gene TRBJ2-7, with unresolved D. Germline CDR1 is DFQATT and CDR2 is SNEGSKA (reference sequence). The length of the CDR3 is 12 residues. The V and J ends lost 3 bases and 7 bases respectively, with 13 bases between them. CDR3 sequence (DNA): TGCAGTGCTAGGAAAGATGTTGGTGAGCAGTACTTC. Protein product: CSARKDVGEQYF.

There are many counts of this clonotype. The CDR3 DNA follows: TGTGCCAGCAGCTCTCGACAGCCCGGGGAGCTGTTTTTT. Protein product: CASSSRQPGELFF. The rearrangement links TRBV7-9 to TRBJ2-2; D perhaps matches TRBD1 (5 bases). Trimming pared 4 bases from V and 6 bases from J, leaving 9 bases between. The CDR3 has 13 amino acids. Germline lookup yields CDR1 SEHNR and CDR2 FQNEAQ (reference sequence). The whole variable domain, filled in from reference TRBV7-9 and TRBJ2-2, reads DTGVSQNPRHKITKRGQNVTFRCDPISEHNRLYWYRQTLGQGPEFLTYFQNEAQLEKSRLLSDRFSAERPKGSFSTLEIQRTEQGDSAMYLCASSSRQPGELFFGEGSRLTVL.

This clonotype was recorded at least ten times. The gene calls are TRBV6-1 and TRBJ2-7, with 7 positions matching TRBD2. The V segment lost 6 bases and the J segment 0 bases; nucleotides outside the gene matches: 2. CDR1 and CDR2 (germline): MNHNS, SASEGT. There are 13 residues in the CDR3. CDR3 amino acids: CASRGGDSYEQYF. For the CDR3, the DNA is TGTGCCAGCAGGGGAGGGGACTCCTACGAGCAGTACTTC.